This TCR beta chain was found in a study of post-analysis software for immune sequencing data (dated by TCRdb to 2013 to 2016). Some background on the complete study: Relapsing-remitting, secondary progressive and progressive-relapsing multiple sclerosis were recorded as disease courses, and subtype annotation was lacking for some patients. A subset of samples was prepared in parallel using single-end sample barcoding, then pooled and co-amplified after Illumina adapter ligation. The multiple sclerosis patient repertoires were compared with around ten previously published healthy control repertoires from donors aged 6 to 25 years. General study outcomes and caveats: The multiple sclerosis patient group was slightly younger than the control group. Significantly lower normalized Chao1 diversity was found in multiple sclerosis patients than in controls, suggesting substantial peripheral T-cell clonal expansion. Strong co-clustering of samples prepared in the same batch was shown by direct clustering with F measure, prompting a batch-effect correction. Patients showed significantly higher frequencies than controls for about five TRBV segments, among them TRBV5-6, TRBV5-1 and TRBV20-1.

Library generation was performed with PCR. TCRdb records Illumina HiSeq 2500 as the sequencer. Unique molecular identifiers were incorporated into TCR beta cDNA libraries to reduce PCR and sequencing biases. Approximately 500,000 cDNA molecules were obtained per 1 to 10 million input T cells, so each molecule approximated one T cell. The same protocol used for the earlier healthy control dataset was applied to prepare and sequence the patient libraries. Samples belonging to the same batch were prepared together, multiplexed and sequenced on a shared HiSeq lane. From the authors' description of their analysis: Raw barcoded reads were processed with MIGEC, discarding single-read molecular identifier groups before consensus assembly and CDR3 extraction. Clonotype tables were post-analysed with VDJtools, normalizing diversity by down-sampling all datasets to the smallest sample size. In repertoire overlap clustering, CDR3 amino acid sequences, but not nucleotide sequences, were matched to correct batch-related cross-sample contamination. TCRdb trimmed public reads at Q25 via fastp, called clones via MiXCR and kept in-frame beta chains. Each CDR3 protein gets just one entry, which takes the most common genes and DNA from the rows behind it. These V and J calls originate from TCRdb's pipeline instead of the authors' own analysis. The sample table shows about 770,000 distinct CDR3 sequences, and 46% are seen once. The leading ten clones occupy roughly 5.2% of the sample.

In regard to this clonotype: Its antigen specificity is not known. Base quality data are lacking; no much larger clone is found one base away.

TCR beta repertoires were profiled from peripheral blood of some 13 young patients with multiple sclerosis to demonstrate the VDJtools post-analysis software. The multiple sclerosis patients were children and adolescents ranging in age from about 6 to 17 years. CDR1 and CDR2 (SGDLS, YYNGEE) derive from the germline V gene. The junction shows trimming of 2 bases on V and 4 bases on J, plus 18 bases between the germline ends. Measured from the cysteine to the phenylalanine, the CDR3 is 16 residues long. Solely the CDR3 DNA is kept, with 48 bases framed from the first base. The sample was blood. The sequence joins TRBV9 to TRBJ2-5; TRBD2 is a weak D gene call, 5 bases matching. This TCR was recovered from a girl between 10 and 17 years old with multiple sclerosis. The nucleotide sequence is TGTGCCAGCAGCGTCTCCGCCGGACCCGCGGGAGAGACCCAGTACTTC. Translated, it reads CASSVSAGPAGETQYF.